One and the same sample provided the 19 T cell receptor beta chains below, sequenced in a study of naive and memory T cell subsets. TCR cDNA received a 3' ligated oligonucleotide that carried a UMI. Four PCR rounds used nested alpha and beta constant region primers plus the SP2 primer. TCRdb redid the calling of the 5' RACE reads with MiXCR, one entry per CDR3 protein. The sample has around 56,000 distinct CDR3 sequences; 7.6% are singletons. The receptors were sampled from a female donor in good health.

A remark on this clonotype: A much larger clone sits a single nucleotide away, making a read error possible. This sequence joins TRBV15 and TRBJ1-6; TRBD1 is a possible D gene (6 bases). The CDR3 runs to 14 residues. Germline V gives CDR1 LNHNV, CDR2 YYDKDF (reference sequence). DNA for the CDR3: TGTGCCACCAGCGGAGACACAGGGAAGTCACCCCTCCACTTT. It codes for CATSGDTGKSPLHF.

This clonotype showed up just a few times. V is TRBV19 and J is TRBJ1-5; 10 bases are shared with TRBD1. The germline V gene has CDR1 LNHDA and CDR2 SQIVND (reference sequence). V was pared by 9 bases and J by 4 bases, with 6 bases of the junction left unmatched. The CDR3 loop spans 14 amino acids. Written as DNA, the CDR3 is TGTGCCAGCCGAGGACAGGGGGTTAATCAGCCCCAGCATTTT. Protein product: CASRGQGVNQPQHF.

This clonotype was counted at least ten times. The J gene is TRBJ1-1, the V gene TRBV13; no firm D call. There are 13 residues in the CDR3. The V end was cut by 5 bases, the J end by 0 bases, with 7 bases between. The germline gives CDR1 PRHDT, CDR2 FYEKMQ (reference sequence). The CDR3, as DNA: TGTGCCAGCAGCCACGATTTGAACACTGAAGCTTTCTTT. Translation: CASSHDLNTEAFF. Filled out from reference TRBV13 and TRBJ1-1, the complete variable domain reads AAGVIQSPRHLIKEKRETATLKCYPIPRHDTVYWYQQGPGQDPQFLISFYEKMQSDKGSIPDRFSAQQFSDYHSELNMSSLELGDSALYFCASSHDLNTEAFFGQGTRLTVV.

V gene TRBV29-1 combines with J gene TRBJ2-1; 12 bases are a match to TRBD2. From germline, CDR1 is SQVTM and CDR2 ANQGSEA. The CDR3 is made up of 14 amino acids. The V gene end was trimmed by 7 bases and the J gene end by 6 bases; junction bases not matched to a gene: 7. The CDR3 DNA follows: TGCAGCGCCGGACTAGCGGGGATTCGCAATGAGCAGTTCTTC. Protein: CSAGLAGIRNEQFF.

This clonotype has a handful of counts. The junction departs from the called germline gene at one end, perhaps through a read error. V and J are TRBV7-9 and TRBJ2-3, with 12 bases that match TRBD2. This CDR3 region has 15 residues. Germline CDR1 reads SEHNR; CDR2 reads FQNEAQ (reference sequence). The CDR3 DNA sequence: TGTGCCAGCAGCCTAGCGGGGGGGCGGACGGATACGCAGTATTTT. Residues: CASSLAGGRTDTQYF.

In this sample, this clonotype turned up many times. The rearrangement joins TRBV29-1 to TRBJ1-1; maybe TRBD1 (5 bases). The CDR3 is 13 residues long. V lost 3 bases and J lost 2, with 10 bases in between. Germline V gene sequence: CDR1 SQVTM, CDR2 ANQGSEA. The CDR3 DNA reads TGCAGCGTTGATGACAGCTTAAACACTGAAGCTTTCTTT. Its protein product is CSVDDSLNTEAFF.

In this sample, this clonotype turned up many times. V is TRBV10-3 and J is TRBJ1-1, with TRBD1 identical over 7 bases. The germline gives CDR1 ENHRY, CDR2 SYGVKD. The CDR3 totals 13 residues. J lost 1 base, V lost 8 bases, and 4 bases had no gene match. The CDR3 bases are TGTGCCATCGGGGGGGACAGGAACACTGAAGCTTTCTTT. The encoded protein is CAIGGDRNTEAFF.

This clonotype was counted ten times or more. J is TRBJ1-2 and V is TRBV5-1; D possibly corresponds to TRBD1 (5 bases). Trimming took off 3 bases at V and 4 bases at J, with 13 bases between the two ends. This CDR3 is built from 14 residues. CDR1 SGHRS and CDR2 YFSETQ come from the germline V gene. DNA for the CDR3: TGCGCCAGCAGCTCAAGTGACAGAGCCTATGGCTACACCTTC. Amino acids: CASSSSDRAYGYTF.

This clonotype was seen a few times. The CDR3, as DNA: TGTGCCAGCAGCCCAGCAAATCTAGCGGGGGCGTACAATGAGCAGTTCTTC. It specifies CASSPANLAGAYNEQFF. The chain carries TRBV3-1 and TRBJ2-1, with 10 bases fitting TRBD2. Trimming took 4 bases from V and 4 from J; bases not matched to a gene: 10. CDR3 size: 17 residues. Looked up from germline, CDR1 is LGHDT and CDR2 is YNNKEL (reference sequence).

This clonotype has a handful of counts. The chain is built from TRBV11-2 and TRBJ2-7; perhaps TRBD2 as D (6 bases). Germline V gene lookup returns CDR1 SGHAT and CDR2 FQNNGV. This CDR3 is built from 15 residues. The V and J ends lost 6 bases and 6 bases respectively, with 21 bases between them. In DNA form, the CDR3 reads TGTGCCAGCAGAACTTATGGGGCCAACGGGGGCGAGCAGTACTTC. Translation gives CASRTYGANGGEQYF.

This clonotype was counted only a few times. This chain joins TRBV12-3 or TRBV12-4 and TRBJ2-3; D is uncertain. The CDR3 runs to 14 residues. The ends were cut back, 2 bases at V and 6 bases at J, with 12 bases in the middle. In DNA form, the CDR3 reads TGTGCCAGCAGTTTAAGGGCCGGAGCCGATACGCAGTATTTT. Protein product: CASSLRAGADTQYF.

This clonotype was counted only a few times. The CDR3 loop is CASSTGTGGASPLHF. DNA of the CDR3: TGTGCCAGCAGTACCGGGACAGGGGGCGCTTCACCCCTCCACTTT. This chain uses TRBV27 with TRBJ1-6; 12 bases are shared with TRBD1. In germline, CDR1 is MNHEY, CDR2 SMNVEV (reference sequence). J gave up 9 bases and V 5 bases, and 5 bases lay outside the gene matches. This CDR3 has 15 residues.

This clonotype was seen a handful of times. This chain connects TRBV6-2 or TRBV6-3 to TRBJ1-5, with D tentatively TRBD1 (5 bases). The CDR3 runs 13 residues. Germline lookup yields CDR1 MNHEY and CDR2 SVGEGT. V was trimmed by 4 bases and J by 4 bases, leaving 8 bases between them. CDR3 in DNA: TGTGCCAGCAGTTTTGAGGGGAATCAGCCCCAGCATTTT. Translation: CASSFEGNQPQHF.

V and J are TRBV29-1 and TRBJ2-7; D unclear. This CDR3 is 13 amino acids long. The V end lost 1 base, the J end lost 1 base, and 8 bases lay between the germline ends. Germline V gene lookup returns CDR1 SQVTM and CDR2 ANQGSEA. CDR3 amino acids: CSVEGLGSYEQYF. Written as DNA, the CDR3 is TGCAGCGTTGAAGGGTTGGGTTCCTACGAGCAGTACTTC.

This clonotype appeared many times. This chain uses TRBV5-1 with TRBJ2-7; D may be TRBD1 (5 bases). Between the trimmed V and J ends, which lost 4 bases and 5 bases, there was a span of 13 bases. Germline CDR1 is SGHRS and CDR2 is YFSETQ. The CDR3 consists of 13 residues. Here the CDR3 reads CASSAGPGHEQYF. DNA for the CDR3: TGCGCCAGCAGCGCCGGCCCAGGGCACGAGCAGTACTTC.

As for this clonotype: This may stem from a read error, because a much larger clone lies one nucleotide away. This chain links TRBV7-9 with TRBJ1-1; D gene ambiguous. The CDR3 consists of 14 residues. The V gene's germline CDR1 is SEHNR and CDR2 FQNEAQ (reference sequence). As DNA, the CDR3 is TGTGCCGGCAGCTCCTTCTCCCTAGGGACTGAAGCTTTCTTT. This sequence encodes CAGSSFSLGTEAFF. Full variable domain (remainder filled in from reference TRBV7-9 and TRBJ1-1): DTGVSQNPRHKITKRGQNVTFRCDPISEHNRLYWYRQTLGQGPEFLTYFQNEAQLEKSRLLSDRFSAERPKGSFSTLEIQRTEQGDSAMYLCAGSSFSLGTEAFFGQGTRLTVV.

This chain uses TRBV7-9 with TRBJ2-5, with D possibly matching TRBD2 (6 bases). Germline loops: CDR1 SEHNR, CDR2 FQNEAQ (reference sequence). This CDR3 has 14 amino acids. Between the trimmed V and J ends, which lost 5 bases and 5 bases, there was a span of 15 bases. The CDR3 is CASSPRTTRETQYF. The CDR3 coding sequence is TGTGCCAGCAGCCCGAGGACTACGAGGGAGACCCAGTACTTC.

V and J are TRBV19 and TRBJ2-1; D could derive from TRBD1 or TRBD2 (6 bases each). Germline V CDR1 and CDR2: LNHDA, SQIVND (reference sequence). V gave up 5 bases and J gave up 7 bases, with 15 bases separating them. The CDR3 consists of 14 residues. CDR3 residues: CASSSPWRGNEQFF. CDR3 nucleotide sequence: TGTGCCAGTAGTTCCCCGTGGAGGGGGAATGAGCAGTTCTTC. Supplemented by reference TRBV19 and TRBJ2-1, the full variable domain reads DGGITQSPKYLFRKEGQNVTLSCEQNLNHDAMYWYRQDPGQGLRLIYYSQIVNDFQKGDIAEGYSVSREKKESFPLTVTSAQKNPTAFYLCASSSPWRGNEQFFGPGTRLTVL.

The sample holds many counts of this clonotype. The J gene is TRBJ1-4, the V gene TRBV15, with D tentatively TRBD1 (6 bases). This CDR3 has 15 residues. CDR1 and CDR2 from the germline V gene are LNHNV and YYDKDF (reference sequence). V was clipped by 3 bases and J by 8 bases, with 16 bases between them. The CDR3 loop reads CATSSGTLLYEKLFF. CDR3 DNA: TGTGCCACCAGCAGTGGGACACTCCTTTACGAAAAACTGTTTTTT.